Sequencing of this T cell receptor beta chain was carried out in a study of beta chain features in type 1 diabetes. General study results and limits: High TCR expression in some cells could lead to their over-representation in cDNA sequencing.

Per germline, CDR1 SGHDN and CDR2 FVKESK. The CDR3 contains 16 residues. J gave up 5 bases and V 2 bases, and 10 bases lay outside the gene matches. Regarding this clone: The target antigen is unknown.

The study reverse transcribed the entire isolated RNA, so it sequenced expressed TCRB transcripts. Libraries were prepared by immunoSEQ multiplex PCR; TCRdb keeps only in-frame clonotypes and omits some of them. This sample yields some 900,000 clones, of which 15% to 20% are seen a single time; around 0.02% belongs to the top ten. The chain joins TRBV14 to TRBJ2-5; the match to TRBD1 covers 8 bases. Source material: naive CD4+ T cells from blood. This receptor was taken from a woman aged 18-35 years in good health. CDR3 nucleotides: TGTGCCAGCAGCCAAATCCCACGGACAGGGCTGGAGACCCAGTACTTC. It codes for CASSQIPRTGLETQYF.